This passage covers 16 T cell receptor beta chains from one sample sequenced in a study of blood T cell repertoires in COVID-19. Sequenced by immunoSEQ multiplex PCR; TCRdb stores in-frame clones only, minus some. The table has 150,000 to 200,000 clones, 82% seen once. What was sequenced was peripheral blood. Every receptor here comes from a woman in her 70s with acute or convalescent COVID-19.

The J gene is TRBJ2-1, the V gene TRBV19; D is perhaps TRBD1 (6 bases). V lost 3 bases and J lost 9, with 15 bases in between. CDR1 is LNHDA, CDR2 SQIVND, per germline (reference sequence). This CDR3 comprises 14 residues. The CDR3 DNA sequence: TGTGCCAGTAGTATCTATAAGGGGGTAAGTGAGCAGTTCTTC. Its protein product is CASSIYKGVSEQFF.

The rearrangement links TRBV7-2 to TRBJ1-2, with 7 bases identical to TRBD1. The V gene end was trimmed by 5 bases and the J gene end by 4 bases; junction bases not matched to a gene: 10. Germline V gene sequence: CDR1 SGHTA, CDR2 FQGNSA. The CDR3 spans 15 residues. The DNA of the CDR3 is TGTGCCAGCAGCCGTGACCGGGACAGAGGCTATGGCTACACCTTC. Protein product: CASSRDRDRGYGYTF.

The gene calls are TRBV6-5 and TRBJ2-3; 9 bases agree with TRBD2. V gave up 8 bases and J gave up 2 bases; unmatched junction bases: 5. Germline lookup yields CDR1 MNHEY and CDR2 SVGAGI. This CDR3 contains 14 residues. The CDR3 nucleotides are TGTGCCAGCTGGCCTAGCGGGATCACAGATACGCAGTATTTT. Its translation: CASWPSGITDTQYF.

The chain joins TRBV3-1 (or the pseudogene TRBV3-2) to TRBJ2-5, with D tentatively TRBD1 (5 bases). Germline CDR1 and CDR2: LGHDT and YNNKEL (reference sequence). V lost 5 bases to trimming and J lost 4 bases, with 14 bases between them. This CDR3 comprises 14 residues. Here the CDR3 reads CASSGQGLGETQYF. DNA for the CDR3: TGTGCCAGCAGCGGCCAGGGTCTCGGAGAGACCCAGTACTTC.

The chain joins TRBV11-3 to TRBJ1-6, with D perhaps matching TRBD1 (6 bases). Germline assignment: CDR1 SGHNT and CDR2 YENEEA. This CDR3 is 18 amino acids long. The V end lost 5 bases, the J end lost 10 bases, and 27 bases lay between the germline ends. The CDR3: CASSPSRGSANWGSPLHF. The CDR3 DNA sequence: TGTGCCAGCAGCCCTAGCAGGGGAAGCGCCAATTGGGGGTCACCCCTCCACTTT.

The V call is TRBV19, the J call TRBJ2-7; 8 bases map to TRBD2. Germline CDR1 is LNHDA and CDR2 is SQIVND (reference sequence). The CDR3 has 13 residues. The V gene end was trimmed by 5 bases and the J gene end by 1 base; junction bases not matched to a gene: 1. Here the CDR3 DNA reads TGTGCCAGTAGTCGGGAGGGTTCCTACGAGCAGTACTTC. Protein sequence: CASSREGSYEQYF.

This rearrangement joins TRBV6-6 to TRBJ1-4; D gene ambiguous. The germline V and J ends were trimmed by 7 bases and 4 bases, with 10 bases remaining between them. Germline CDR1 and CDR2: MNHNY and SVGAGI (reference sequence). The CDR3 length is 13 residues. The DNA of the CDR3 is TGTGCCAGCACCCCCGGGGTTAATGAAAAACTGTTTTTT. This sequence encodes CASTPGVNEKLFF.

The rearrangement uses TRBV11-2 and TRBJ2-7; the match to TRBD1 covers 10 bases. Germline V gene sequence: CDR1 SGHAT, CDR2 FQNNGV. This CDR3 has 15 residues. The trim removed 0 bases at V and 3 bases at J, leaving 2 bases unmatched. The CDR3 reads CASSLDGTGVYEQYF. The CDR3, as DNA: TGTGCCAGCAGCTTAGATGGGACAGGGGTCTACGAGCAGTACTTC.

The gene calls are TRBV3-1 (or the pseudogene TRBV3-2) and TRBJ1-1, with a tentative D call TRBD1 (5 bases). The germline gives CDR1 LGHDT, CDR2 YNNKEL (reference sequence). This CDR3 has 14 amino acids. Trimming cost V 3 bases and J 5 bases, with 13 bases left between them. CDR3 coding DNA: TGTGCCAGCAGCCACAACAGGTTGGGGACTGAAGCTTTCTTT. Amino acid sequence: CASSHNRLGTEAFF.

In its sample, this clone was seen a few times. The chain is built from TRBV20-1 and TRBJ1-5; D is unresolved. Per the germline V gene, CDR1 is DFQATT and CDR2 is SNEGSKA (reference sequence). V was clipped by 3 bases and J by 6 bases, with 9 bases between them. This CDR3 is 12 amino acids long. The DNA of the CDR3 is TGCAGTGCTAGTGTGGGAGGTCAGCCCCAGCATTTT. This codes for CSASVGGQPQHF.

The chain combines TRBV3-1 (or the pseudogene TRBV3-2) with TRBJ1-4; the match to TRBD1 covers 9 bases. This CDR3 is built from 17 residues. Germline V lookup: CDR1 LGHDT, CDR2 YNNKEL (reference sequence). Trimming cost V 4 bases and J 9 bases; bases outside gene matches: 15. The CDR3 is CASSPDRPLQGAKKLFF. The DNA of the CDR3 is TGTGCCAGCAGCCCCGATAGGCCTTTACAGGGGGCTAAAAAACTGTTTTTT.

This clone occurred a few times. The genes are TRBV5-4 and TRBJ1-4; 12 bases map to TRBD1. Unmatched junction bases numbered 14, after V lost 4 bases and J lost 7 bases. This CDR3 spans 18 amino acids. Germline CDR1 reads SGHNT; CDR2 reads YYREEE (reference sequence). The CDR3 DNA reads TGTGCCAGCAGCCCGGGACAGGGGGCCGGAGTGGTCGGTGAAAAACTGTTTTTT. This translates into CASSPGQGAGVVGEKLFF.

V usage is TRBV3-1 (or the pseudogene TRBV3-2) and J usage is TRBJ2-2; D perhaps matches TRBD1 (7 bases). The V gene lost 3 bases and the J gene lost 5 bases, with 16 bases spanning the gap. This CDR3 contains 16 residues. CDR1 is LGHDT, CDR2 YNNKEL, per germline (reference sequence). This CDR3 reads CASSQRRQGGTGELFF. The CDR3, as DNA: TGTGCCAGCAGCCAGAGGAGGCAGGGGGGAACCGGGGAGCTGTTTTTT.

The J gene is TRBJ1-5, the V gene TRBV7-9; D call uncertain. V lost 1 base to trimming and J lost 7 bases, with 5 bases between them. Germline-derived CDR1 and CDR2 are SEHNR and FQNEAQ (reference sequence). The CDR3 covers 12 residues. CDR3 amino acids: CASSLGEQPQHF. The CDR3 DNA reads TGTGCCAGCAGCTTAGGGGAGCAGCCCCAGCATTTT.

J is TRBJ1-4 and V is TRBV2; 10 bases align to TRBD1. Per the germline V gene, CDR1 is SNHLY and CDR2 is FYNNEI. The length of the CDR3 is 16 residues. V dropped 6 bases and J dropped 3; count of bases not matched to a gene: 7. CDR3 DNA sequence: TGTGCCAGCAGGGCGACAGGGGGCGCAGCTAATGAAAAACTGTTTTTT. The encoded protein is CASRATGGAANEKLFF.

The chain is built from TRBV4-1 and TRBJ1-1; the match to TRBD1 covers 9 bases. J was trimmed by 4 bases and V by 0 bases; bases with no gene match: 3. This CDR3 region has 15 residues. The germline V gene has CDR1 MGHRA and CDR2 YSYEKL. The CDR3 protein is CASSQDAGQGTEAFF. The CDR3, as DNA: TGCGCCAGCAGCCAAGATGCGGGACAGGGCACTGAAGCTTTCTTT.